What follows are 27 T cell receptor beta chains derived from one specimen sequenced in a study of PD-L1 blockade in urothelial cancer. Sequencing was performed with immunoSEQ multiplex PCR; in TCRdb, only in-frame clones are kept and a portion is missing. Among 25,000 to 35,000 clones listed, around 86% were seen once. The starting material was PBMCs, obtained around atezolizumab (anti-PD-L1) treatment. Source of these receptors: a man aged 50-59 years with urothelial cancer.

The chain's CDR3 is CASSLLQNYSGVAKNIQYF. The CDR3 coding sequence is TGTGCCAGCAGCTTATTACAGAACTATAGCGGGGTGGCCAAAAACATTCAGTACTTC. The V gene is TRBV11-3, the J gene TRBJ2-4; 8 bases line up with TRBD2. Germline loops: CDR1 SGHNT, CDR2 YENEEA. The V and J ends lost 2 bases and 1 base, in that order; junction bases with no gene match: 13. The CDR3 is made up of 19 amino acids.

The chain carries TRBV19 and TRBJ1-3; no firm D call. The germline V gene encodes CDR1 LNHDA and CDR2 SQIVND (reference sequence). The CDR3 is 19 amino acids. Trimming pared 5 bases from V and 1 base from J, leaving 24 bases between. Here the CDR3 DNA reads TGTGCCAGTAGTTCCCCCGGGTGGTCCACGTCCAGATCTGGAAACACCATATATTTT. Protein sequence: CASSSPGWSTSRSGNTIYF.

V usage is TRBV6-5 and J usage is TRBJ2-5; 10 nucleotides line up with TRBD1. In germline, CDR1 is MNHEY, CDR2 SVGAGI. The CDR3 consists of 15 residues. Trimming cost V 6 bases and J 5 bases; bases outside gene matches: 9. The CDR3 nucleotides read TGTGCCAGCAGATTTTCTGGACAGGGGGTTGAGACCCAGTACTTC. Protein product: CASRFSGQGVETQYF.

The chain has TRBV4-1 and TRBJ1-3, with D maybe TRBD1 (6 bases). Trimming left V 4 bases short and J 0 bases short, with 13 bases between. Looked up from germline, CDR1 is MGHRA and CDR2 is YSYEKL. CDR3 length equals 16 residues. The CDR3 reads CASSPGQYASGNTIYF. DNA of the CDR3: TGCGCCAGCAGCCCCGGACAGTATGCCTCTGGAAACACCATATATTTT.

This clone was seen just once. J is TRBJ1-1 and V is TRBV4-1; 7 nucleotides match TRBD1. Germline trimming cut 2 bases from V and 3 bases from J; bases unmatched to any gene: 0. The CDR3 length is 13 residues. Per the germline V gene, CDR1 is MGHRA and CDR2 is YSYEKL. This CDR3 reads CASSQQGDTEAFF. DNA of the CDR3: TGCGCCAGCAGCCAACAGGGGGACACTGAAGCTTTCTTT.

The chain links TRBV2 to TRBJ2-3, with 9 bases matching TRBD2. CDR1 SNHLY and CDR2 FYNNEI come from the germline V gene. CDR3 length: 15 residues. V lost 2 bases to trimming and J lost 4 bases; unmatched junction nucleotides: 4. The CDR3 is CASSELAGVPDTQYF. CDR3 bases: TGTGCCAGCAGTGAATTAGCGGGGGTCCCAGATACGCAGTATTTT.

This CDR3 is CASSETIYEQYF. DNA of the CDR3: TGTGCCAGCAGTGAGACAATCTACGAGCAGTACTTC. The chain carries TRBV6-1 and TRBJ2-7; D uncertain. This CDR3 comprises 12 residues. The germline CDR1 and CDR2 sequences are MNHNS and SASEGT. V lost 3 bases and J lost 3, with 6 bases in between.

The gene calls are TRBV9 and TRBJ2-2; no reliable D call. The germline V and J ends were trimmed by 2 bases and 5 bases, with 7 bases remaining between them. The CDR3 loop spans 13 amino acids. Germline V gene data show CDR1 as SGDLS and CDR2 as YYNGEE. The CDR3 DNA is TGTGCCAGCAGCGTCGCTAGGACCGGGGAGCTGTTTTTT. It codes for CASSVARTGELFF.

The chain is built from TRBV6-1 and TRBJ1-3; D remains unclear. The CDR3 is made up of 16 amino acids. CDR1 and CDR2 from the germline V gene are MNHNS and SASEGT. V lost 3 bases and J 0 bases, leaving 12 bases between the germline ends. The CDR3 DNA is TGTGCCAGCAGTGATCTGACGGCAGGCTCTGGAAACACCATATATTTT. Translation gives CASSDLTAGSGNTIYF.

The chain is built from TRBV7-9 and TRBJ2-2, with 8 bases fitting TRBD2. CDR3 size: 14 residues. Germline CDR1 is SEHNR and CDR2 is FQNEAQ (reference sequence). J lost 7 bases, V lost 1 base, and 2 bases had no gene match. The CDR3 sequence: CASSLGLAIGELFF. The CDR3 DNA is TGTGCCAGCAGCTTAGGACTAGCGATCGGGGAGCTGTTTTTT.

V usage is TRBV19 and J usage is TRBJ2-7, with D maybe TRBD2 (6 bases). Germline loops: CDR1 LNHDA, CDR2 SQIVND (reference sequence). The CDR3 contains 14 residues. The V end lost 2 bases, the J end lost 2 bases, and 10 bases lay between the germline ends. The CDR3 loop reads CASSILGGPYEQYF. CDR3 nucleotide sequence: TGTGCCAGTAGTATATTGGGGGGACCCTACGAGCAGTACTTC.

V is TRBV6-6 and J is TRBJ2-7, with 10 bases matching TRBD1. This CDR3 spans 13 amino acids. V trimming: 4 bases; J trimming: 5 bases; junction bases outside the gene matches: 2. Germline assignment: CDR1 MNHNY and CDR2 SVGAGI (reference sequence). The CDR3 sequence is CASSLTGGHEQYF. The CDR3 region has the DNA TGTGCCAGCAGTTTGACAGGGGGCCACGAGCAGTACTTC.

This chain connects TRBV6-5 to TRBJ2-7; 7 bases map to TRBD1. Germline V gene lookup returns CDR1 MNHEY and CDR2 SVGAGI. The CDR3 extends over 15 amino acids. With 0 bases clipped from V and 6 bases from J, the junction kept 8 bases outside the gene matches. The CDR3 protein is CASSYSTQGKGEQYF. For the CDR3, the DNA is TGTGCCAGCAGTTACTCGACACAGGGGAAGGGCGAGCAGTACTTC.

The gene calls are TRBV6-4 and TRBJ2-2; 10 bases are a match to TRBD2. The CDR3 sequence is 14 residues long. J gave up 0 bases and V 8 bases, and 0 bases lay outside the gene matches. CDR1 is MRHNA and CDR2 is SNTAGT in the germline V gene. The CDR3 sequence is CASGTSANTGELFF. The CDR3 region has the DNA TGTGCCAGCGGGACTAGCGCGAACACCGGGGAGCTGTTTTTT.

The chain combines TRBV5-4 with TRBJ2-1; 11 nucleotides align to TRBD2. The ends lost 4 bases at V and 4 bases at J; junction bases unmatched: 7. Germline lookup yields CDR1 SGHNT and CDR2 YYREEE (reference sequence). The CDR3 loop spans 16 amino acids. CDR3 sequence reads: CASSIGLAGLYNEQFF. In DNA form, the CDR3 reads TGTGCCAGCAGCATTGGACTAGCGGGCCTTTACAATGAGCAGTTCTTC.

The chain employs TRBV5-8 and TRBJ1-6; 11 bases agree with TRBD1. The CDR3 is 16 residues long. J lost 9 bases, V lost 3 bases, and 8 bases had no gene match. CDR1 is SGHTS, CDR2 YDEGEE, per germline. CDR3 in DNA: TGTGCCAGCAGCTCAGGACAGGGGGCGTTTCTTTCACCCCTCCACTTT. This codes for CASSSGQGAFLSPLHF.

The J gene is TRBJ2-3, the V gene TRBV6-4; 10 nucleotides match TRBD2. In germline, CDR1 is MRHNA, CDR2 SNTAGT. The CDR3 has 14 amino acids. The ends lost 3 bases at V and 6 bases at J; junction bases unmatched: 3. The CDR3 protein is CASSEAGGRDTQYF. The CDR3 nucleotides are TGTGCCAGCAGTGAAGCGGGGGGGCGGGATACGCAGTATTTT.

V gene TRBV5-1 combines with J gene TRBJ2-1, with 12 bases lining up with TRBD2. The V gene's germline CDR1 is SGHRS and CDR2 YFSETQ. The CDR3 consists of 15 residues. Trimming cost V 4 bases and J 8 bases; bases outside gene matches: 7. CDR3 loop: CASSISSGGAYEQFF. The CDR3, as DNA: TGCGCCAGCAGCATCTCTAGCGGGGGGGCCTATGAGCAGTTCTTC.

The rearrangement uses TRBV18 and TRBJ2-1; weak D call: TRBD2 (6 bases). The V gene lost 3 bases and the J gene lost 4 bases, with 10 bases spanning the gap. Germline-derived CDR1 and CDR2 are KGHSH and LQKENI. This CDR3 is 14 amino acids long. The CDR3 DNA reads as TGTGCCAGCTCACCGTCTAGCGATTACAATGAGCAGTTCTTC. Protein: CASSPSSDYNEQFF.

CDR3 loop: CASSYGTSFNEQYF. The CDR3 DNA follows: TGTGCCAGCAGTTACGGGACTAGCTTCAACGAGCAGTACTTC. The gene calls are TRBV6-5 and TRBJ2-7, with 9 bases matching TRBD2. J lost 5 bases, V lost 2 bases, and 4 bases had no gene match. This CDR3 is 14 amino acids long. Germline CDR1 MNHEY, CDR2 SVGAGI.

The chain carries TRBV7-9 and TRBJ2-7; 13 bases are shared with TRBD2. The CDR3 spans 17 residues. Germline assignment: CDR1 SEHNR and CDR2 FQNEAQ (reference sequence). Trimming took 4 bases from V and 1 from J; bases not matched to a gene: 7. DNA for the CDR3: TGTGCCAGCAGCTCACGACTAGCGGGGGGCCGATCCTACGAGCAGTACTTC. This codes for CASSSRLAGGRSYEQYF.

The chain has TRBV27 and TRBJ2-1; D gene unclear. The CDR3 totals 11 residues. Germline loops: CDR1 MNHEY, CDR2 SMNVEV (reference sequence). Trimming took off 6 bases at V and 5 bases at J, with 5 bases between the two ends. In nucleotides, the CDR3 is TGTGCCAGCAGACAAAACAATGAGCAGTTCTTC. Translated: CASRQNNEQFF.

This sequence joins TRBV5-1 and TRBJ1-6, with D tentatively TRBD1 (6 bases). The CDR3 extends over 18 amino acids. The ends were cut back, 0 bases at V and 6 bases at J, with 19 bases in the middle. Germline V lookup: CDR1 SGHRS, CDR2 YFSETQ. Written as DNA, the CDR3 is TGCGCCAGCAGCTTGGGGTTACAGGGAATTAGTGTTAATTCACCCCTCCACTTT. Its protein is CASSLGLQGISVNSPLHF.

This clone was seen a single time. The rearrangement uses TRBV18 and TRBJ2-4; 7 nucleotides align to TRBD1. This CDR3 has 13 residues. The V gene's germline CDR1 is KGHSH and CDR2 LQKENI. The junction had 6 bases not matched to a gene; V was cut back by 6 bases and J by 7 bases. The CDR3 bases are TGTGCCAGCTCGCGGACAGGAACGAACATTCAGTACTTC. As protein: CASSRTGTNIQYF.

This chain joins TRBV27 and TRBJ1-3, with D unresolved. Trimming removed 5 bases from V and 0 bases from J, with 5 bases in between. CDR3 length equals 13 residues. CDR1 and CDR2 from the germline V gene are MNHEY and SMNVEV (reference sequence). Here the CDR3 DNA reads TGTGCCAGCAGTGAGAACTCTGGAAACACCATATATTTT. Its translation: CASSENSGNTIYF.

The rearrangement links TRBV4-3 to TRBJ2-2; 10 bases align to TRBD1. This CDR3 spans 15 amino acids. J was trimmed by 7 bases and V by 4 bases; bases with no gene match: 6. The germline V gene has CDR1 LGHNA and CDR2 YSLEER. The CDR3 sequence: CASSPGTGVGGELFF. CDR3 DNA: TGCGCCAGCAGCCCCGGGACAGGGGTCGGCGGGGAGCTGTTTTTT.

The chain joins TRBV6-1 to TRBJ1-2; D may be TRBD1 (6 bases). The CDR3 consists of 15 residues. The V end lost 5 bases, the J end lost 2 bases, and 15 bases lay between the germline ends. Looked up from germline, CDR1 is MNHNS and CDR2 is SASEGT. DNA of the CDR3: TGTGCCAGCAGTCCATCCAGGACAGACAACTATGGCTACACCTTC. Amino acids: CASSPSRTDNYGYTF.